These 2 T cell receptor beta chains were all obtained from the same sample, sequenced in a study of blood T cell repertoires in COVID-19. The protocol was immunoSEQ multiplex PCR, while the TCRdb copy is restricted to in-frame clones and leaves out a portion. The repertoire holds some 200,000 clones, with approximately 87% as singletons. The sequenced material came from peripheral blood. These receptor sequences come from a woman aged 60-70 years with COVID-19, enrolled during active disease.

V usage is TRBV9 and J usage is TRBJ2-3; 14 nucleotides match TRBD2. V dropped 5 bases and J dropped 1; count of bases not matched to a gene: 9. This CDR3 is built from 18 residues. Germline CDR1 reads SGDLS; CDR2 reads YYNGEE. In DNA form, the CDR3 reads TGTGCCAGCAGTGTGACCGGGACTAGCGGGAGAGGCACAGATACGCAGTATTTT. Translated: CASSVTGTSGRGTDTQYF.

V is TRBV5-5 and J is TRBJ2-2; TRBD2 aligns across 13 bases. The CDR3 is made up of 17 amino acids. With V trimmed by 2 bases and J by 7 bases, 8 bases remained unmatched. Germline CDR1 is SGHKS and CDR2 is YYEKEE (reference sequence). CDR3 sequence: CASSLEGTSGTSGELFF. The CDR3 DNA reads TGTGCCAGCAGCTTAGAGGGGACTAGCGGGACTAGCGGGGAGCTGTTTTTT.